The TCR beta chain under discussion was sequenced for a study of T cells in Graves' hyperthyroidism and ophthalmopathy. The study's findings and limits: Ophthalmopathy, which appeared later, was predicted by the model a median roughly 6.6 months before onset. Separation of ophthalmopathy from stable hyperthyroidism was achieved by a 13 V-J model.

Concerning this clonotype itself: Its specificity is unknown.

The source material, RNA transcripts, was used to amplify TCR beta CDR3 regions. A first-round RT-PCR of the TCR CDR3 used the HTBI primer set. One entry per CDR3 protein results from TCRdb running MiXCR on the multiplex PCR reads. Of hundreds of thousands of distinct CDR3 sequences listed, approximately 15% are singletons. CDR3 length: 15 amino acids. Trimming cost V 2 bases and J 0 bases; bases outside gene matches: 2. The germline gives CDR1 SGHRS, CDR2 YFSETQ. Uncontrolled infection, other autoimmune disease, pregnancy or lactation disqualified patients from enrolment. Used for diagnoses were clinical symptoms, serum thyroxine and TRAb, thyroid ultrasound and orbital computed tomography.

The J gene is TRBJ2-5, the V gene TRBV5-1; 9 nucleotides line up with TRBD1. The sample was blood. The TCR comes from a woman aged 25 to 39 with Graves' hyperthyroidism that later progressed to Graves' ophthalmopathy. CDR3 coding DNA: TGCGCCAGCAGCTTCGGGACAGGGCACCAAGAGACCCAGTACTTC. Translating gives CASSFGTGHQETQYF.